This T cell receptor beta chain was observed in a study of tumor-infiltrating lymphocytes in primary liver carcinoma. The ends were cut back, 0 bases at V and 2 bases at J, with 10 bases in the middle. This CDR3 is 15 amino acids long. Germline V gene data show CDR1 as SGHRS and CDR2 as YFSETQ. TCR beta cDNA was made from 400 to 500 ng total RNA with a constant-region primer. Researchers made the TCR beta libraries by running three nested multiplex PCR rounds with slightly modified ARM-PCR. Use of TRBV1-TRBV30 forward primers with a C-beta reverse primer characterized the first two PCR rounds, which lasted about 10 cycles each. TCRdb called the multiplex PCR reads again in MiXCR, with one record for every CDR3 protein. The repertoire holds just under 55,000 distinct CDR3 sequences, with about 80% as singletons. The source material, roughly 18-31 mg of unsorted bulk tissue, was used to co-extract RNA and DNA.

This sequence was found in a man aged 40-49 years with primary liver carcinoma and hepatitis B virus infection. The V and J genes are TRBV5-1 and TRBJ2-3; D unclear. The sample was liver tumor tissue from sampling region 2. Subset noted: tumor region T2, inferior pole. CDR3 in amino acids: CASSLGTVHTDTQYF. The CDR3 coding sequence is TGCGCCAGCAGCTTGGGCACAGTGCACACAGATACGCAGTATTTT.